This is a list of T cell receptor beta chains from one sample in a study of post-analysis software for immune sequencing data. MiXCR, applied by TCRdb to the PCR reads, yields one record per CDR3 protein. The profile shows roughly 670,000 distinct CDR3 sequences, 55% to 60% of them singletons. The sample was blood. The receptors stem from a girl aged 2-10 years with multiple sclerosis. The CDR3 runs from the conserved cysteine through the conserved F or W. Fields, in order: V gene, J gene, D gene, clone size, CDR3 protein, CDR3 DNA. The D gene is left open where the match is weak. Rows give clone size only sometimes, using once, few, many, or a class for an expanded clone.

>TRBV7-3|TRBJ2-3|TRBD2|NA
CASSSPERGSTDTQYF
TGTGCCAGCAGCTCCCCGGAGCGGGGGAGCACAGATACGCAGTATTTT
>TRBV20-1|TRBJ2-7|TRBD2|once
CSALREESYEQYF
TGCAGTGCTCTTCGGGAGGAATCCTACGAGCAGTACTTC
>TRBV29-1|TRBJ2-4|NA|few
CSVAGENIQYF
TGCAGCGTTGCTGGGGAAAACATTCAGTACTTC
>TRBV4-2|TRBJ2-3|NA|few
CASSQGFSDTQYF
TGTGCCAGCAGTCAAGGGTTTTCAGATACGCAGTATTTT
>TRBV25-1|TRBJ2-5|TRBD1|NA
CASSYDRVADEQYF
TGTGCCAGCAGTTATGACAGGGTCGCGGATGAGCAGTACTTC
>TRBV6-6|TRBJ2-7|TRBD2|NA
CASSYSNPAGDEQYF
TGTGCCAGCAGTTACTCGAACCCAGCGGGAGACGAGCAGTACTTC
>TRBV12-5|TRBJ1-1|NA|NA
CASGLYGSEAFF
TGTGCTAGTGGTTTGTATGGGTCTGAAGCTTTCTTT
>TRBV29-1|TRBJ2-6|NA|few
CSVELTFTHSGANVPTF
TGCAGCGTCGAACTGACATTTACCCACTCTGGGGCCAACGTCCCGACTTTC
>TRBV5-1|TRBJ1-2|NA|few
CASSSVTAAGNGYTF
TGCGCCAGCAGCTCAGTGACGGCAGCGGGGAATGGCTACACCTTC
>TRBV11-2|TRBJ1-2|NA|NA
CASSRGWINYGYTF
TGTGCCAGCAGTAGGGGGTGGATTAACTATGGCTACACCTTC
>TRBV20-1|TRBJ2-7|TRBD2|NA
CSARDPLAGGSYNEQYF
TGCAGTGCTAGAGATCCCCTAGCGGGAGGATCCTACAATGAGCAGTACTTC
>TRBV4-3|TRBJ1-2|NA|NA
CASSHTALSNYGYTF
TGCGCCAGCAGCCATACGGCCTTATCTAACTATGGCTACACCTTC
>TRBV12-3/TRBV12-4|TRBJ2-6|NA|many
CASSPTSGANVLTF
TGTGCCAGCAGCCCAACCTCTGGGGCCAACGTCCTGACTTTC
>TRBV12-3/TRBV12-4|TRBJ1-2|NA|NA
CASSLGGGAGYGYTF
TGTGCCAGCAGTTTAGGAGGAGGGGCGGGCTATGGCTACACCTTC
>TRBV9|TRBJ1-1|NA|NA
CASSVGGRGTEAFF
TGTGCCAGCAGCGTGGGCGGAAGGGGCACTGAAGCTTTCTTT
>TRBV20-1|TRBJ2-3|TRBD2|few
CSARDSGLALEQYF
TGCAGTGCTAGAGATAGCGGACTAGCGCTTGAGCAGTATTTT
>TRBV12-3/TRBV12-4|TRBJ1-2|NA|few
CASSLQHGYTF
TGTGCCAGCAGTCTCCAGCATGGCTACACCTTC
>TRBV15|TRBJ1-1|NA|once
CATSRDLGDTEAFF
TGTGCCACCAGCAGAGATCTTGGGGACACTGAAGCTTTCTTT
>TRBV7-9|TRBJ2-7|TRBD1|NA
CASSSPQGQGDEQYF
TGTGCCAGCAGCTCCCCCCAGGGACAGGGGGACGAGCAGTACTTC
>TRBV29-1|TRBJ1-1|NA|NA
CSVAWQGNTEAFF
TGCAGCGTTGCGTGGCAGGGGAACACTGAAGCTTTCTTT
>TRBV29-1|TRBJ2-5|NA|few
CSVAKAGGTSGETQYF
TGCAGCGTTGCTAAGGCGGGCGGCACCTCGGGAGAGACCCAGTACTTC
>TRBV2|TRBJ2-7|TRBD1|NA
CASRTGTGAYEQYF
TGTGCCAGCAGAACCGGGACAGGGGCCTACGAGCAGTACTTC
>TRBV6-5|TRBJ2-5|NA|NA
CASSYGRPGRIQETQYF
TGTGCCAGCAGTTACGGGCGCCCGGGACGGATACAAGAGACCCAGTACTTC
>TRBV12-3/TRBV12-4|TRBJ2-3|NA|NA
CASSFKGDTQYF
TGTGCCAGCAGTTTTAAGGGCGATACGCAGTATTTT
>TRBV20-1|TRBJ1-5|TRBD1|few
CSARGTGPMPQHF
TGCAGTGCTAGAGGGACAGGCCCGATGCCCCAGCATTTT
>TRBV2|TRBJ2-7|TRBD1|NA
CASSPTRTGVYEQYF
TGTGCCAGCAGTCCAACCAGGACAGGGGTCTACGAGCAGTACTTC
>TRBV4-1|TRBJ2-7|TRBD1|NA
CASSQWGQGINEQYF
TGCGCCAGCAGCCAGTGGGGACAGGGGATCAACGAGCAGTACTTC
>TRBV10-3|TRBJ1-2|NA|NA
CAISETQDSSNYGYTF
TGTGCCATCAGTGAGACACAAGACAGTTCTAACTATGGCTACACCTTC
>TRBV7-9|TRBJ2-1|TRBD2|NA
CASSSLAGASANEQFF
TGTGCCAGCAGCTCCTTAGCGGGGGCGAGCGCCAATGAGCAGTTCTTC
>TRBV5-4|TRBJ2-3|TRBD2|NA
CASSPRTSGSSRVIDTQYF
TGTGCCAGCAGCCCCCGGACTAGCGGGAGCAGTCGGGTCATAGATACGCAGTATTTT
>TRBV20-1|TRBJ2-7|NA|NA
CSASLRGEGSYEQYF
TGCAGTGCTAGTTTGAGGGGTGAGGGGTCCTACGAGCAGTACTTC
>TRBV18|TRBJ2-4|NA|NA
CASSPRSEGIQYF
TGTGCCAGCTCACCACGGTCGGAGGGTATTCAGTACTTC
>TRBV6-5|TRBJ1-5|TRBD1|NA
CASARDRDQSQHF
TGTGCCAGCGCCCGGGACAGGGACCAGTCCCAGCATTTT
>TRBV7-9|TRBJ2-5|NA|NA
CASSPPAGSQETQYF
TGTGCCAGCAGCCCACCCGCGGGGAGCCAAGAGACCCAGTACTTC
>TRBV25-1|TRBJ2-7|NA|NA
CASTRDRTYEQYF
TGTGCCAGCACCAGGGACCGGACCTACGAGCAGTACTTC
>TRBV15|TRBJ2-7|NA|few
CATRITGTYEQYF
TGTGCCACCAGGATCACAGGTACCTACGAGCAGTACTTC
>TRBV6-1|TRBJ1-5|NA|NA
CASSENIGTGNQPQHF
TGTGCCAGCAGTGAAAATATCGGGACGGGCAATCAGCCCCAGCATTTT
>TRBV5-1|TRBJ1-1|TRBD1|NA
CASSVGTENTEAFF
TGCGCCAGCAGCGTCGGGACAGAGAACACTGAAGCTTTCTTT
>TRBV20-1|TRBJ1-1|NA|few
CSALGQNTEAFF
TGCAGTGCCCTAGGACAGAACACTGAAGCTTTCTTT
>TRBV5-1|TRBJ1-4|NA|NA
CASSLVYPGATTNEKLFF
TGCGCCAGCAGCTTGGTATACCCAGGGGCTACAACTAATGAAAAACTGTTTTTT
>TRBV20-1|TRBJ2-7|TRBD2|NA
CSARDHGTMSSYEQYF
TGCAGTGCTAGAGATCACGGGACTATGAGCTCCTACGAGCAGTACTTC
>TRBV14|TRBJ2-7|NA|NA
CASSQDLEIIGLYEQYF
TGTGCCAGCAGCCAAGATCTTGAGATCATCGGGCTGTACGAGCAGTACTTC
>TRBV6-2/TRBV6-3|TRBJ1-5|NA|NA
CASSYNMGARSNQPQHF
TGTGCCAGCAGTTACAATATGGGGGCTAGGAGCAATCAGCCCCAGCATTTT
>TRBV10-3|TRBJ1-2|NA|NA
CAISGTEGGYGYTF
TGTGCCATCAGTGGTACGGAGGGGGGCTATGGCTACACCTTC
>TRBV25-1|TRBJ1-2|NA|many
CASSEPGRGYGYTF
TGTGCCAGCAGTGAACCTGGTCGGGGATATGGCTACACCTTC
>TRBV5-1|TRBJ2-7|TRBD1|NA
CATRQGSSYEQYF
TGCGCCACCAGACAGGGGAGCTCCTACGAGCAGTACTTC
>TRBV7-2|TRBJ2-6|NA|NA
CASSLLTGTPIDGANVLTF
TGTGCCAGCAGCCTCTTGACCGGGACGCCGATCGACGGGGCCAACGTCCTGACTTTC
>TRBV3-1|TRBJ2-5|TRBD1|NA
CASSQDGTGGAETQYF
TGTGCCAGCAGCCAAGATGGGACAGGGGGCGCAGAGACCCAGTACTTC
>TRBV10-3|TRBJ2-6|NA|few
CAIRTVGTKTGANVLTF
TGTGCCATCAGGACCGTGGGGACCAAAACTGGGGCCAACGTCCTGACTTTC
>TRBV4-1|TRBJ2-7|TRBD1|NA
CASSQVGGPGTGLTYEQYF
TGCGCCAGCAGCCAAGTAGGCGGACCGGGGACAGGGCTAACCTACGAGCAGTACTTC
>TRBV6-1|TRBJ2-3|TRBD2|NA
CASREGLAGHTDTQYF
TGTGCCAGTAGAGAAGGACTAGCGGGACATACAGATACGCAGTATTTT
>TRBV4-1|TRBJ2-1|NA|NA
CASSQEWGTEQFF
TGCGCCAGCAGCCAAGAGTGGGGGACAGAGCAGTTCTTC
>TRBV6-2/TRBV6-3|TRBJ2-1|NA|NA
CASRGGLDNEQFF
TGTGCCAGCAGGGGGGGACTGGACAATGAGCAGTTCTTC
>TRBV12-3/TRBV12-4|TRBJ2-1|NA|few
CASRPRTYNEQFF
TGTGCCAGCAGGCCCAGGACCTACAATGAGCAGTTCTTC
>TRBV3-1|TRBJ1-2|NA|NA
CASSRPNGDYGYTF
TGTGCCAGCAGCCGGCCTAACGGTGACTATGGCTACACCTTC